The rows below give T cell receptor beta chains drawn from one sample of a study of T-cell reconstitution after alpha-beta-depleted transplantation in children. From the PCR reads, TCRdb called clonotypes with MiXCR, one entry per CDR3 protein. The data show around 72,000 distinct CDR3 sequences, roughly 4.9% seen once. Sequenced material: PBMCs, mostly from graft donor cells, taken 180 days after TCRalphabeta/CD19-depleted stem cell transplant. Every receptor here comes from a boy in the first two years of life who had a stem cell transplant for acute myeloid leukemia, so the T cells may come from the graft donor. The conserved cysteine and the conserved F or W are not part of the CDR3 here. The D gene is left open where the match is weak.

D gene	V gene	J gene	CDR3 protein
.	TRBV3-1	TRBJ1-2	ASSQPPGGGFYGYT
.	TRBV11-3	TRBJ1-4	ASSATNEKLF
.	TRBV7-9	TRBJ2-7	ASSLGGPIYEQY
.	TRBV4-1	TRBJ1-1	ASSQEGRRRDLWRPQNTEAF
TRBD1	TRBV5-4	TRBJ2-3	ASSTPTGGTDTQY
.	TRBV5-1	TRBJ2-1	ASSLAGPEQF
TRBD1	TRBV20-1	TRBJ2-7	SVQPGQGYEQY
.	TRBV12-3/TRBV12-4	TRBJ1-5	ASSSRTLSNQPQH
.	TRBV3-1	TRBJ2-7	ASSQSPPRGSEMY
TRBD1	TRBV28	TRBJ2-6	ASSLGQYYPPGANVLT
TRBD1	TRBV25-1	TRBJ2-3	ASSFPTGLYTDTQY
.	TRBV12-3/TRBV12-4	TRBJ1-1	ASTSGLAEAF
.	TRBV25-1	TRBJ1-6	ASSQPGKNSPLH
.	TRBV7-2	TRBJ2-6	ASSPSPSFGANVLT
.	TRBV12-3/TRBV12-4	TRBJ2-3	ASSPDSRTLY
TRBD1	TRBV7-9	TRBJ1-3	ASSPPWTGPSGNTIY
.	TRBV5-1	TRBJ2-5	ASSLLSVEETQY
.	TRBV10-3	TRBJ2-7	AIRETYEQY
TRBD1	TRBV6-5	TRBJ1-4	ASSSRTGYEKLF
.	TRBV12-5	TRBJ2-3	ASHWWGETDTQY
.	TRBV7-8	TRBJ2-3	ASKSLRTDTQY
.	TRBV12-3/TRBV12-4	TRBJ1-3	ASRQTDRSGNTIY
.	TRBV5-1	TRBJ2-5	ASSPLASSKETQY